The 24 T cell receptor beta chains below all came from one sample that was sequenced in a study of T cell changes during pregnancy in multiple sclerosis. Profiled with immunoSEQ multiplex PCR; TCRdb holds only in-frame clones, not every one. Of tens of thousands of clones listed, 92% are singletons. This specimen was peripheral blood, taken in the first trimester of pregnancy. These receptors all come from a female donor with multiple sclerosis, enrolled in a pregnancy study.

This chain uses TRBV7-2 with TRBJ1-5; D might be TRBD1 (5 bases). The ends were cut back, 4 bases at V and 5 bases at J, with 15 bases in the middle. This CDR3 is built from 15 residues. Looked up from germline, CDR1 is SGHTA and CDR2 is FQGNSA. The CDR3 sequence: CASSWRAGRDQPQHF. The DNA for the CDR3 is TGTGCCAGCAGCTGGAGGGCAGGGCGGGATCAGCCCCAGCATTTT.

The V and J genes are TRBV7-8 and TRBJ1-2; 10 bases agree with TRBD1. Germline V gives CDR1 SGHVS, CDR2 FQNEAQ. The J segment lost 4 bases and the V segment lost 4 bases, leaving 3 bases of the junction unmatched. The CDR3 extends over 14 amino acids. The CDR3 is CASSWGTGAYGYTF. As DNA, the CDR3 is TGTGCCAGCAGCTGGGGGACAGGGGCCTATGGCTACACCTTC.

This clone was seen a single time. The V call is TRBV6-5, the J call TRBJ2-7; D not certain. Germline V CDR1 and CDR2: MNHEY, SVGAGI. The CDR3 contains 12 residues. Trimming cost V 5 bases and J 3 bases, with 8 bases left between them. CDR3 bases: TGTGCCAGCAGTCCTCTAGGCTACGAGCAGTACTTC. Translating gives CASSPLGYEQYF.

DNA of the CDR3: TGCAGCGTTGTGGAGACAGGGGGTGAAGCTTTCTTT. Residues: CSVVETGGEAFF. The chain couples TRBV29-1 to TRBJ1-1, with 9 bases that match TRBD1. The CDR3 is 12 amino acids. V shed 4 bases and J 7 bases; nucleotides not matched to a gene: 4. CDR1 and CDR2 from the germline V gene are SQVTM and ANQGSEA. Using reference TRBV29-1 and TRBJ1-1 for the parts outside the CDR3, the full variable domain is SAVISQKPSRDICQRGTSLTIQCQVDSQVTMMFWYRQQPGQSLTLIATANQGSEATYESGFVIDKFPISRPNLTFSTLTVSNMSPEDSSIYLCSVVETGGEAFFGQGTRLTVV.

DNA for the CDR3: TGTGCCAGCAGCTTCTTGGCGGGAGGGGTAGGCTACAATGAGCAGTTCTTC. This gives the protein CASSFLAGGVGYNEQFF. The V and J genes are TRBV7-9 and TRBJ2-1; 9 bases match TRBD2. Trimming removed 3 bases from V and 3 bases from J; junction bases left unmatched: 9. The CDR3 runs 17 residues. CDR1 is SEHNR, CDR2 FQNEAQ, per germline (reference sequence).

This clone was observed a single time. Other DNA variants within this sample encode the same CDR3. V is TRBV27 and J is TRBJ2-7; 8 bases fit TRBD1. The CDR3 has 14 residues. The ends lost 2 bases at V and 1 base at J; junction bases unmatched: 1. CDR1 and CDR2 from the germline V gene are MNHEY and SMNVEV (reference sequence). CDR3 nucleotides: TGTGCCAGCAGTTTACGACAGGGGTCCTACGAGCAGTACTTC. Translating gives CASSLRQGSYEQYF.

The rearrangement uses TRBV5-8 and TRBJ2-7; TRBD2 might be the D (6 bases). The CDR3 runs to 12 residues. V lost 3 bases and J lost 12, with 16 bases in between. Germline CDR1 and CDR2: SGHTS and YDEGEE. The CDR3 spells CASSSVGGGGYF. The CDR3 region has the DNA TGTGCCAGCAGCTCCGTTGGGGGAGGAGGGTACTTC. The variable domain in full, with the rest retrieved from reference TRBV5-8 and TRBJ2-7, is EAGVTQSPTHLIKTRGQQATLRCSPISGHTSVYWYQQALGLGLQFLLWYDEGEERNRGNFPPRFSGRQFPNYSSELNVNALELEDSALYLCASSSVGGGGYFGPGTRLTVT.

The chain uses TRBV28 and TRBJ2-7, with TRBD2 as a possible D gene (6 bases). V was cut by 9 bases and J by 6 bases, with 21 bases left in between. CDR3 length: 14 amino acids. Germline values: CDR1 MDHEN, CDR2 SYDVKM. In DNA, the CDR3 is TGTGCCAGTTCTACTCGGCGGGGAGTCCCCGAGCAGTACTTC. Translated, it gives CASSTRRGVPEQYF.

The chain carries TRBV6-4 and TRBJ2-3; a weak D match, TRBD2 (5 bases). Germline V gene lookup returns CDR1 MRHNA and CDR2 SNTAGT. CDR3 length equals 15 residues. With 4 bases removed from V and 3 bases from J, the gap between germline ends came to 14 bases. The CDR3 spells CASSVGSGATDTQYF. In nucleotides, the CDR3 is TGTGCCAGCAGTGTGGGGAGCGGTGCTACAGATACGCAGTATTTT.

The chain links TRBV7-3 to TRBJ2-1; D unclear. Germline V gives CDR1 SGHTA, CDR2 FQGTGA. V lost 2 bases to trimming and J lost 7 bases, with 9 bases between them. The CDR3 covers 13 residues. CDR3 DNA sequence: TGTGCCAGCAGCTTATTCCCCAGAAATGAGCAGTTCTTC. This codes for CASSLFPRNEQFF.

Points on this clone: Relative to the germline gene, one junction end is altered; a read error may explain this. The chain uses TRBV7-6 and TRBJ2-7, with a possible D match to TRBD2 (5 bases). CDR1 is SGHVS, CDR2 FNYEAQ, per germline. The CDR3 consists of 16 residues. For the CDR3, the DNA is TGTGCCAGCAGCTTACCAGCGGAAAACCTCTCCGACGAGCAGTACTTC. It is translated as CASSLPAENLSDEQYF.

The chain is built from TRBV7-9 and TRBJ2-1, with 9 bases aligning to TRBD2. Germline CDR1 reads SEHNR; CDR2 reads FQNEAQ (reference sequence). The CDR3 extends over 17 amino acids. V lost 1 base, J lost 5 bases, and 9 bases stayed unmatched. CDR3 bases: TGTGCCAGCAGCTTAGTTGGCGCGGGAGGGCCCAACAATGAGCAGTTCTTC. This encodes CASSLVGAGGPNNEQFF.

CDR3 sequence (DNA): TGCGCCAGCAGCCAGGCGGACAGGGAGCACACCGGGGAGCTGTTTTTT. Its protein is CASSQADREHTGELFF. This chain uses TRBV4-1 with TRBJ2-2; 8 bases match TRBD1. There are 16 residues in the CDR3. Germline trimming cut 3 bases from V and 3 bases from J; bases unmatched to any gene: 6. Germline V CDR1 and CDR2: MGHRA, YSYEKL.

The CDR3 here is CASSTTGLMVSGELFF. CDR3 sequence (DNA): TGTGCCAGCAGCACAACGGGACTCATGGTCTCCGGGGAGCTGTTTTTT. The V gene is TRBV7-3, the J gene TRBJ2-2; D perhaps matches TRBD2 (6 bases). Germline-derived CDR1 and CDR2 are SGHTA and FQGTGA. V was cut by 5 bases and J by 6 bases, with 19 bases left in between. This CDR3 has 16 residues.

The V call is TRBV6-1, the J call TRBJ2-5, with D hard to call. The V end was cut by 7 bases, the J end by 4 bases, with 7 bases between. The germline CDR1 and CDR2 sequences are MNHNS and SASEGT. This CDR3 region has 11 residues. CDR3 in DNA: TGTGCCAGCACTCTTTCAGAGACCCAGTACTTC. Translation: CASTLSETQYF.

V and J are TRBV18 and TRBJ2-1; TRBD1 agrees at 8 bases. Germline lookup yields CDR1 KGHSH and CDR2 LQKENI. With 4 bases clipped from V and 0 bases from J, the junction kept 20 bases outside the gene matches. CDR3 size: 21 residues. As DNA, the CDR3 is TGTGCCAGCTCACGAGCCCCAGGACAGGGAGCCCCACTAAGCTCCTACAATGAGCAGTTCTTC. Translated, it gives CASSRAPGQGAPLSSYNEQFF.

This clone was counted a single time. The chain recombines TRBV19 with TRBJ1-5; no definite D call. V lost 6 bases to trimming and J lost 8 bases, with 17 bases between them. Looked up from germline, CDR1 is LNHDA and CDR2 is SQIVND (reference sequence). CDR3 size: 14 residues. CDR3 sequence reads: CASSLPRGWEPQHF. DNA of the CDR3: TGTGCCAGTAGCCTACCCCGGGGTTGGGAGCCCCAGCATTTT.

This chain joins TRBV7-9 and TRBJ2-1, with 11 bases lining up with TRBD1. This CDR3 contains 16 residues. V lost 4 bases to trimming and J lost 6 bases; unmatched junction nucleotides: 8. CDR1 and CDR2 from the germline V gene are SEHNR and FQNEAQ (reference sequence). The CDR3 here is CASSSRAGTGGNEQFF. CDR3 bases: TGTGCCAGCAGCTCCAGGGCCGGGACAGGGGGCAATGAGCAGTTCTTC.

The rearrangement links TRBV28 to TRBJ1-2, with unresolved D. The CDR3 consists of 14 residues. CDR1 is MDHEN, CDR2 SYDVKM, per germline. Trimming removed 6 bases at V and 7 bases at J, with 18 bases between. The DNA for the CDR3 is TGTGCCAGCAGACCTCCCGGGGTCCGAGGTGGCTACACCTTC. Its translation: CASRPPGVRGGYTF.

This chain links TRBV18 with TRBJ1-4, with 7 positions matching TRBD1. The junction had 5 bases not matched to a gene; V was cut back by 3 bases and J by 4 bases. This CDR3 is built from 15 residues. Germline V lookup: CDR1 KGHSH, CDR2 LQKENI. Here the CDR3 reads CASSPYRDSNEKLFF. CDR3 sequence (DNA): TGTGCCAGCTCACCCTACCGGGACAGTAATGAAAAACTGTTTTTT.

This chain joins TRBV5-4 and TRBJ1-1, with D perhaps TRBD1 (6 bases). Germline CDR1 SGHNT, CDR2 YYREEE (reference sequence). The CDR3 runs 16 residues. V shed 2 bases and J shed 7 bases, with 21 bases lying between them. The CDR3 protein is CASSFSLSGTLVEAFF. Here the CDR3 DNA reads TGTGCCAGCAGCTTTTCTTTATCCGGGACACTGGTTGAAGCTTTCTTT.

The CDR3 sequence: CASSSPLAGGPGEQFF. In DNA form, the CDR3 reads TGTGCCAGCAGCTCTCCTCTAGCGGGAGGGCCGGGTGAGCAGTTCTTC. This chain joins TRBV9 and TRBJ2-1; TRBD2 matches at 12 bases. This CDR3 region has 16 residues. The junction had 11 bases not matched to a gene; V was cut back by 4 bases and J by 9 bases. The germline V gene encodes CDR1 SGDLS and CDR2 YYNGEE. Looking up the rest from reference TRBV9 and TRBJ2-1 gives the full variable domain: DSGVTQTPKHLITATGQRVTLRCSPRSGDLSVYWYQQSLDQGLQFLIQYYNGEERAKGNILERFSAQQFPDLHSELNLSSLELGDSALYFCASSSPLAGGPGEQFFGPGTRLTVL.

The V gene is TRBV7-3, the J gene TRBJ1-1; D is undetermined. With 1 base removed from V and 4 bases from J, the gap between germline ends came to 7 bases. CDR1 is SGHTA, CDR2 FQGTGA, per germline. The CDR3 runs to 13 residues. For the CDR3, the DNA is TGTGCCAGCAGCTTAAACCAGGCCACTGAAGCTTTCTTT. It specifies CASSLNQATEAFF.

J is TRBJ2-2 and V is TRBV6-4; maybe TRBD2 (6 bases). The CDR3 runs 14 residues. Germline values: CDR1 MRHNA, CDR2 SNTAGT. V shed 2 bases and J shed 2 bases, with 6 bases lying between them. The CDR3 is CASSDGTNTGELFF. CDR3 nucleotides: TGTGCCAGCAGTGACGGGACTAACACCGGGGAGCTGTTTTTT.